This T cell receptor beta chain was sequenced for a study of cytomegalovirus exposure and HLA in healthy donors. Likely unrecorded immune exposures existed in these nominally healthy donors. Amplification used 60 Vbeta primers and 13 Jbeta primers. Generated by immunoSEQ multiplex PCR, the TCRdb table keeps only in-frame clones and is missing some. The sample yields under 200,000 clones, roughly 84% seen once. Trimming removed 4 bases at V and 8 bases at J, with 21 bases between. The CDR3 has 16 residues. The germline V gene encodes CDR1 SGHRS and CDR2 YFSETQ. Regarding the study as a whole: Association of 16,951 TCR beta sequences with HLA alleles was found at 0.05 false discovery rate in a later analysis. Roughly uniform sequencing depth across donors was assumed, possibly incorrectly. In a later analysis, TCR beta V- and J-gene trimming showed a link to a missense DCLRE1C variant.

A note on this clone: No antigen is known for it.

The specimen was PBMCs. The chain has TRBV5-1 and TRBJ1-4; TRBD1 might be the D (6 bases). The receptor comes from a boy between 10 and 17 years old in good health and CMV-seronegative. The chain's CDR3 is CASSPWITGLGEKLFF. CDR3 coding DNA: TGCGCCAGCAGCCCCTGGATAACAGGGCTAGGGGAAAAACTGTTTTTT.